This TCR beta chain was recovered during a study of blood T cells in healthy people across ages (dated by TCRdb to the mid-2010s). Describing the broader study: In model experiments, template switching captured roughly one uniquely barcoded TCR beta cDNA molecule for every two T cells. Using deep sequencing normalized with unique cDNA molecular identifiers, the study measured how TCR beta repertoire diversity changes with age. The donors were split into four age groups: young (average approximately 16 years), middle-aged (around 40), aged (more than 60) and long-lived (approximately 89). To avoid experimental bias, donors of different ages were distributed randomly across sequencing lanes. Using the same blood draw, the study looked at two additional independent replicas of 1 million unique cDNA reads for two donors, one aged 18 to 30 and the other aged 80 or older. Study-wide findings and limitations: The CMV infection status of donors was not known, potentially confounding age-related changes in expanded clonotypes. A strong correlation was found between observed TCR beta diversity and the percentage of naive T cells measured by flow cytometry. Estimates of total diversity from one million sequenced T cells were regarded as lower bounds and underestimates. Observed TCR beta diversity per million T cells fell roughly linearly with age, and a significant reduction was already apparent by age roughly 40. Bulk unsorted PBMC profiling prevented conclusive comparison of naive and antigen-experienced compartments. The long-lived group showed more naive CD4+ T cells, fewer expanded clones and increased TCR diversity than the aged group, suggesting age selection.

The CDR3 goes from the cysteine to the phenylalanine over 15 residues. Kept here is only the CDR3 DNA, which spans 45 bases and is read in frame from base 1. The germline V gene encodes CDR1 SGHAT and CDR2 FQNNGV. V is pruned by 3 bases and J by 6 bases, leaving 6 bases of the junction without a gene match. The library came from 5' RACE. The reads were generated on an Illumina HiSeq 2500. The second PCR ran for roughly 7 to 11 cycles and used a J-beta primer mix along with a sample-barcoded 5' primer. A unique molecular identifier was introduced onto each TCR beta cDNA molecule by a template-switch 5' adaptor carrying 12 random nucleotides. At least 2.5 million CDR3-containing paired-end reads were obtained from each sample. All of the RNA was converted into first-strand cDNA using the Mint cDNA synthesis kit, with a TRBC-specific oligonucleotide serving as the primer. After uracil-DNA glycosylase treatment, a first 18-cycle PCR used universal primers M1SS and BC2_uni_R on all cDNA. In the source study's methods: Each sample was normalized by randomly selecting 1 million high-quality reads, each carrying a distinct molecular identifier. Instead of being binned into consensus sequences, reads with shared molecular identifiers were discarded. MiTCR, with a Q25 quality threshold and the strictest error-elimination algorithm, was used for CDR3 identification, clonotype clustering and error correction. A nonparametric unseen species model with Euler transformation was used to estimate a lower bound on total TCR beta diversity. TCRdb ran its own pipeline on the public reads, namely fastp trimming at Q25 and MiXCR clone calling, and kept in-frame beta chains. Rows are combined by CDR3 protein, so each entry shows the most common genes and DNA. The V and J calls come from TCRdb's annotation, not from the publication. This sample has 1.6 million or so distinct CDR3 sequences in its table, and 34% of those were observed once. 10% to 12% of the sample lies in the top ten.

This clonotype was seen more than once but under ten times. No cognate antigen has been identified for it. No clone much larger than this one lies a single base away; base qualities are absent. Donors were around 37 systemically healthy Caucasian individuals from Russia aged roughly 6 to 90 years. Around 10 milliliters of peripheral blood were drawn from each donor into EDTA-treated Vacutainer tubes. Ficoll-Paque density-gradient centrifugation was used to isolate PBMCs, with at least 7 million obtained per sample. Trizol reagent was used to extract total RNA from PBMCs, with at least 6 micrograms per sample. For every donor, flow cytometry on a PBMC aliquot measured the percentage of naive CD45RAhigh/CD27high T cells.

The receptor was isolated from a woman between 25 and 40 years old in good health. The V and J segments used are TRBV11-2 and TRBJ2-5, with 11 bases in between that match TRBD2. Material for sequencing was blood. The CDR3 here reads CASSFTSGSDQTQYF. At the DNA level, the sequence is TGTGCCAGCAGCTTTACTAGCGGGAGTGACCAGACCCAGTACTTC. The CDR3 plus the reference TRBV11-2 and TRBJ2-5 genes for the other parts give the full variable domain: EAGVAQSPRYKIIEKRQSVAFWCNPISGHATLYWYQQILGQGPKLLIQFQNNGVVDDSQLPKDRFSAERLKGVDSTLKIQPAKLEDSAVYLCASSFTSGSDQTQYFGPGTRLLVL.